These 31 T cell receptor beta chains were sequenced from one sample in a study of regulatory T cells in long-lasting Graves disease. With iRepertoire HTBI primers and Arm-PCR of CDR3 regions, TCR beta libraries were built. TCRdb re-analysed the multiplex PCR reads in MiXCR, keeping a single row per CDR3 protein. The sample yields about 470,000 distinct CDR3 sequences, about 22% seen once. Time point: persistent/refractory GD, antithyroid drugs over 5 years with positive TRAb. Generation of the TCR library employed RNA extracted from PBMCs. The starting material was peripheral blood mononuclear cells (PBMCs), obtained when the disease was refractory, from a patient treated with antithyroid drugs. These receptors were taken from a female donor with Graves disease.

The chain is built from TRBV12-3 or TRBV12-4 and TRBJ1-3; tentatively, D is TRBD1 (6 bases). This CDR3 region has 16 residues. The ends were cut back, 2 bases at V and 4 bases at J, with 15 bases in the middle. The CDR3 reads CASSLTGIDMGNTIYF. The CDR3 DNA reads as TGTGCCAGCAGTTTAACAGGGATCGATATGGGAAACACCATATATTTT.

This clonotype was observed a handful of times. The chain is built from TRBV19 and TRBJ1-2; D might be TRBD1 (5 bases). Germline values: CDR1 LNHDA, CDR2 SQIVND (reference sequence). V lost 7 bases and J 5 bases, leaving 17 bases between the germline ends. The CDR3 runs 14 residues. CDR3 sequence: CASISPGPDYGYTF. DNA for the CDR3: TGTGCCAGTATCTCTCCGGGACCGGATTATGGCTACACCTTC.

This clonotype occurred many times. The chain couples TRBV27 to TRBJ1-2, with 7 bases fitting TRBD1. CDR1 is MNHEY and CDR2 is SMNVEV in the germline V gene (reference sequence). The CDR3 has 13 residues. V was clipped by 4 bases and J by 7 bases; unmatched bases: 6. The CDR3 is CASSSRQGRGYTF. DNA of the CDR3: TGTGCCAGCAGTTCCCGACAGGGTCGTGGCTACACCTTC.

Notes on this clonotype: A read error is possible here, since a much larger clone lies one base away. V usage is TRBV6-9 and J usage is TRBJ2-5, with D possibly being TRBD1 (5 bases). Germline assignment: CDR1 MNHGY and CDR2 SVAAGI. CDR3 size: 13 residues. CDR3 protein: CAGSYDSQETQYF. The CDR3 nucleotides read TGTGCCGGCAGTTACGACAGCCAAGAGACCCAGTACTTC.

The table lists this clonotype with many counts. The V gene is TRBV20-1, the J gene TRBJ2-5; D call uncertain. V was clipped by 6 bases and J by 1 base, with 12 bases between them. CDR3 length equals 13 residues. Germline V gene sequence: CDR1 DFQATT, CDR2 SNEGSKA (reference sequence). CDR3 loop: CSAWVVSQETQYF. The CDR3 DNA is TGCAGTGCCTGGGTTGTGTCCCAAGAGACCCAGTACTTC.

The chain couples TRBV20-1 to TRBJ1-2, with 9 bases identical to TRBD1. Germline V gene lookup returns CDR1 DFQATT and CDR2 SNEGSKA (reference sequence). The CDR3 length is 20 residues. Trimming took 3 bases from V and 0 from J; bases not matched to a gene: 20. The CDR3 protein is CSARRPGQGLGRLSNYGYTF. The CDR3 DNA reads as TGCAGTGCTAGGCGGCCGGGACAGGGTTTAGGAAGGCTATCTAACTATGGCTACACCTTC.

In this sample, this clonotype turned up many times. The chain carries TRBV9 and TRBJ2-2; the D gene is possibly TRBD2 (6 bases). The CDR3 is 12 amino acids. Germline lookup yields CDR1 SGDLS and CDR2 YYNGEE. V was shortened by 7 bases and J by 3 bases, with 7 bases between the two germline ends. The CDR3 spells CASSGDTGELFF. CDR3 nucleotide sequence: TGTGCCAGCTCGGGGGACACCGGGGAGCTGTTTTTT.

This clonotype appeared many times. The genes are TRBV28 and TRBJ1-1; no reliable D call. The germline V and J ends were trimmed by 3 bases and 5 bases, with 19 bases remaining between them. CDR1 and CDR2 (germline): MDHEN, SYDVKM. This CDR3 region has 16 residues. In nucleotides, the CDR3 is TGTGCCAGCAGTTTGGCGGGAGGTGTCGGTCGGACTGAAGCTTTCTTT. It specifies CASSLAGGVGRTEAFF.

CDR3 sequence reads: CASSRGEHMNQPQHF. The CDR3 DNA follows: TGTGCTAGTTCACGAGGGGAACACATGAATCAGCCCCAGCATTTT. This sequence joins TRBV12-5 and TRBJ1-5; D may be TRBD1 (5 bases). The length of the CDR3 is 15 residues. Per germline, CDR1 LGHNT and CDR2 FRNRAP. Trimming removed 8 bases from V and 4 bases from J, with 18 bases in between. The variable domain in full, completed from reference TRBV12-5 and TRBJ1-5, reads DARVTQTPRHKVTEMGQEVTMRCQPILGHNTVFWYRQTMMQGLELLAYFRNRAPLDDSGMPKDRFSAEMPDATLATLKIQPSEPRDSAVYFCASSRGEHMNQPQHFGDGTRLSIL.

In the case of this clonotype: No conserved phenylalanine or tryptophan ends this CDR3, so it is likely a read error. The V call is TRBV29-1, the J call TRBJ2-7; D gene uncertain. The CDR3 spans 16 residues. In germline, CDR1 is SQVTM, CDR2 ANQGSEA. V was trimmed by 1 base and J by 2 bases, leaving 18 bases between them. The CDR3 reads CSVEGPETVPPYEQYL. CDR3 nucleotides: TGCAGCGTTGAAGGTCCGGAGACGGTTCCCCCCTACGAGCAGTACCTC.

This clonotype was detected only a few times. V and J are TRBV29-1 and TRBJ1-2; D gene uncertain. The CDR3 covers 13 residues. V was pared by 5 bases and J by 2 bases, with 12 bases between. Germline lookup yields CDR1 SQVTM and CDR2 ANQGSEA. CDR3 sequence (DNA): TGCAGCGTTAAGGTCTGGAGGAACTATGGCTACACCTTC. Its translation is CSVKVWRNYGYTF.

This clonotype was detected ten times or more. The gene calls are TRBV6-1 and TRBJ1-4; D call uncertain. In germline, CDR1 is MNHNS, CDR2 SASEGT. The length of the CDR3 is 15 residues. V shed 6 bases and J shed 8 bases, with 19 bases lying between them. DNA of the CDR3: TGTGCCAGCAGCGAGAAGGCCAGACTACGGGAAAAACTGTTTTTT. Its translation is CASSEKARLREKLFF.

Many counts were recorded for this clonotype. This sequence joins TRBV12-3 or TRBV12-4 and TRBJ2-7; a possible D gene is TRBD2 (5 bases). Trimming removed 6 bases at V and 6 bases at J, with 15 bases between. The CDR3 extends over 13 amino acids. The CDR3 DNA is TGTGCCAGCAGCATCACTAGTGTCTCCGAGCAGTACTTC. It encodes CASSITSVSEQYF.

This clonotype has ten or more counts. V is TRBV2 and J is TRBJ2-2; 7 nucleotides align to TRBD1. The trim removed 8 bases at V and 0 bases at J, leaving 6 bases unmatched. Germline V gene sequence: CDR1 SNHLY, CDR2 FYNNEI. The CDR3 spans 15 residues. In DNA, the CDR3 is TGTGCCAGCGTCGGACAGGTCGCGAACACCGGGGAGCTGTTTTTT. Its translation: CASVGQVANTGELFF. Full variable domain (missing parts from reference TRBV2 and TRBJ2-2): EPEVTQTPSHQVTQMGQEVILRCVPISNHLYFYWYRQILGQKVEFLVSFYNNEISEKSEIFDDQFSVERPDGSNFTLKIRSTKLEDSAMYFCASVGQVANTGELFFGEGSRLTVL.

The sample holds many counts of this clonotype. The chain uses TRBV12-5 and TRBJ2-7; 11 nucleotides agree with TRBD2. Germline assignment: CDR1 LGHNT and CDR2 FRNRAP. The CDR3 spans 17 residues. V gave up 7 bases and J gave up 2 bases; unmatched junction bases: 13. In nucleotides, the CDR3 is TGTGCTAGTGCCGAGACGGGACTAGCGGACCTAACCTACGAGCAGTACTTC. As protein: CASAETGLADLTYEQYF.

This clonotype was recorded a few times. CDR3 in amino acids: CASSPRGRAAGELFF. The CDR3 DNA follows: TGTGCCAGCAGTCCCCGCGGGAGGGCGGCCGGGGAGCTGTTTTTT. V is TRBV6-1 and J is TRBJ2-2, with TRBD2 identical over 9 bases. V shed 5 bases, J shed 6 bases, and the junction held 7 bases outside the gene matches. This CDR3 comprises 15 residues. Germline-derived CDR1 and CDR2 are MNHNS and SASEGT.

The rearrangement joins TRBV5-1 to TRBJ1-2, with a tentative D call TRBD1 (5 bases). V lost 4 bases, J lost 3 bases, and 19 bases lay in between. This CDR3 has 16 residues. Per the germline V gene, CDR1 is SGHRS and CDR2 is YFSETQ. The CDR3 spells CASSLEGAAPDYGYTF. The CDR3 bases are TGCGCCAGCAGCCTGGAAGGGGCAGCCCCCGACTATGGCTACACCTTC.

The genes are TRBV29-1 and TRBJ2-7; 7 bases map to TRBD1. J gave up 6 bases and V 7 bases, and 6 bases lay outside the gene matches. The V gene's germline CDR1 is SQVTM and CDR2 ANQGSEA. This CDR3 spans 11 amino acids. CDR3 amino acids: CSAQTGREQYF. CDR3 nucleotide sequence: TGCAGCGCTCAGACAGGGCGCGAGCAGTACTTC.

The chain has TRBV7-9 and TRBJ2-3; D is unclear. Germline CDR1 and CDR2: SEHNR and FQNEAQ (reference sequence). Between the trimmed V and J ends, which lost 5 bases and 0 bases, there was a span of 9 bases. The CDR3 loop spans 14 amino acids. Here the CDR3 reads CASSPVQSTDTQYF. In DNA, the CDR3 is TGTGCCAGCAGCCCTGTACAGAGCACAGATACGCAGTATTTT.

The chain has TRBV5-1 and TRBJ1-1, with 7 bases lining up with TRBD1. The CDR3 is made up of 13 amino acids. J lost 3 bases, V lost 5 bases, and 4 bases had no gene match. The V gene's germline CDR1 is SGHRS and CDR2 YFSETQ. CDR3 sequence: CASSRDSHTEAFF. CDR3 sequence (DNA): TGCGCCAGCAGTCGGGACAGCCACACTGAAGCTTTCTTT.

In this sample, this clonotype turned up a few times. The chain couples TRBV14 to TRBJ1-2; perhaps TRBD1 as D (5 bases). V dropped 1 base and J dropped 5 bases, with 11 bases sitting between them. The CDR3 loop spans 14 amino acids. From germline, CDR1 is SGHDN and CDR2 FVKESK. The CDR3 DNA reads TGTGCCAGCAGCCAAGCCGGGGCAAGATATGGCTACACCTTC. Residues: CASSQAGARYGYTF.

This clonotype was detected a few times. The chain carries TRBV7-9 and TRBJ2-5; a weak D match, TRBD1 (5 bases). Germline-derived CDR1 and CDR2 are SEHNR and FQNEAQ (reference sequence). V lost 4 bases and J 5 bases, leaving 17 bases between the germline ends. The CDR3 loop spans 15 amino acids. CDR3 sequence reads: CASSSPPSGHETQYF. The CDR3, as DNA: TGTGCCAGCAGCTCCCCCCCATCAGGGCACGAGACCCAGTACTTC.

This clonotype was seen a few times. This sequence joins TRBV7-9 and TRBJ2-7, with TRBD2 matching over 8 bases. Germline V CDR1 and CDR2: SEHNR, FQNEAQ (reference sequence). V lost 4 bases and J lost 1; bases outside the gene matches: 9. This CDR3 has 16 amino acids. The CDR3 bases are TGTGCCAGCAGCTCGCCGGGACTAGTACAATCCTACGAGCAGTACTTC. Its protein is CASSSPGLVQSYEQYF. The full variable domain, completed using reference TRBV7-9 and TRBJ2-7, is DTGVSQNPRHKITKRGQNVTFRCDPISEHNRLYWYRQTLGQGPEFLTYFQNEAQLEKSRLLSDRFSAERPKGSFSTLEIQRTEQGDSAMYLCASSSPGLVQSYEQYFGPGTRLTVT.

This clonotype was seen at least ten times. This chain uses TRBV28 with TRBJ1-2; TRBD1 might be the D (5 bases). The germline V gene has CDR1 MDHEN and CDR2 SYDVKM. CDR3 length: 14 amino acids. The germline V and J ends were trimmed by 1 base and 3 bases, with 9 bases remaining between them. CDR3 sequence: CASSLSTGYYGYTF. The CDR3 coding sequence is TGTGCCAGCAGTTTATCCACAGGATACTATGGCTACACCTTC.

The sample holds many counts of this clonotype. The rearrangement joins TRBV12-3 or TRBV12-4 to TRBJ1-5; no definite D call. Trimming left V 8 bases short and J 5 bases short, with 16 bases between. The CDR3 is 14 residues long. The chain's CDR3 is CASAQVPVDQPQHF. CDR3 nucleotides: TGTGCCAGCGCCCAGGTGCCGGTAGATCAGCCCCAGCATTTT.

J is TRBJ2-2 and V is TRBV19; D uncertain. Trimming pared 3 bases from V and 7 bases from J, leaving 9 bases between. Germline V gene data show CDR1 as LNHDA and CDR2 as SQIVND (reference sequence). The CDR3 sequence is 13 residues long. The CDR3 DNA follows: TGTGCCAGTAGTATTCTGTTGGTCGGGGAGCTGTTTTTT. As protein: CASSILLVGELFF.

The sample holds a few counts of this clonotype. This chain joins TRBV4-1 and TRBJ1-1, with a possible D match to TRBD1 (6 bases). V lost 1 base, J lost 3 bases, and 9 bases lay in between. The CDR3 extends over 14 amino acids. The germline V gene encodes CDR1 MGHRA and CDR2 YSYEKL. The CDR3 DNA reads TGCGCCAGCAGCCAAGGTACAGGGTACACTGAAGCTTTCTTT. This translates into CASSQGTGYTEAFF.

This clonotype has just a few counts. This chain connects TRBV3-1 to TRBJ2-7; 7 nucleotides match TRBD2. Germline assignment: CDR1 LGHDT and CDR2 YNNKEL (reference sequence). The CDR3 spans 16 residues. The trim removed 4 bases at V and 3 bases at J, leaving 12 bases unmatched. CDR3 residues: CASSPSGLGRFYEQYF. Written as DNA, the CDR3 is TGTGCCAGCAGCCCCAGCGGACTAGGTCGGTTCTACGAGCAGTACTTC.

This clonotype was detected only a few times. The chain employs TRBV25-1 and TRBJ1-6; 9 bases agree with TRBD1. Germline V gives CDR1 MGHDK, CDR2 SYGVNS. V dropped 5 bases and J dropped 5; count of bases not matched to a gene: 4. The CDR3 length is 15 residues. The CDR3 is CASSLQGADNSPLHF. The CDR3 region has the DNA TGTGCCAGCAGTTTACAGGGGGCGGATAATTCACCCCTCCACTTT.

The rearrangement links TRBV30 to TRBJ1-3; TRBD1 might be the D (5 bases). CDR3 length: 14 amino acids. CDR1 and CDR2 from the germline V gene are GTSNPN and SVGIG (reference sequence). V was clipped by 3 bases and J by 4 bases, with 13 bases between them. The CDR3 spells CAWSASGLGNTIYF. CDR3 bases: TGTGCCTGGAGCGCCTCAGGGTTAGGAAACACCATATATTTT.

The rearrangement uses TRBV7-8 and TRBJ2-2, with D maybe TRBD2 (6 bases). The CDR3 has 17 amino acids. V lost 1 base, J lost 3 bases, and 15 bases lay in between. CDR1 is SGHVS, CDR2 FQNEAQ, per germline. CDR3 sequence reads: CASSLDTSLMYTGELFF. CDR3 DNA: TGTGCCAGCAGCTTAGATACTAGCTTAATGTACACCGGGGAGCTGTTTTTT.